The T cell receptor (beta chain) under discussion was sequenced for a study of T-cell memory formation after mild COVID-19. About the research overall: Clusters of TCRs were largely donor specific.

As to this clonotype: Its cognate antigen is unknown.

One entry per CDR3 protein results from TCRdb running MiXCR on the 5' RACE reads. The sample contains about 320,000 distinct CDR3 sequences, 14% of which appear only once. Overall study results and limits: Later expanders leaned toward CD4+, whereas clones contracting from day 15 to 85 were balanced CD4/CD8.

The TCR comes from a man between 18 and 35 years old who had mild COVID-19 (a few samples of this study predate the infection). Cell type and time point are not known. Sample: PBMCs or a T cell subset sorted from them (not recorded which).

CDR3 sequence: CASSYNSGTSASEQYF. Here the CDR3 DNA reads TGTGCCAGCTCATACAACTCAGGGACCTCGGCTAGTGAGCAGTACTTC. The chain couples TRBV18 to TRBJ2-7; either TRBD1 or TRBD2 may supply D (5 bases each). Trimming removed 5 bases from V and 7 bases from J, with 24 bases in between. CDR1 KGHSH and CDR2 LQKENI come from the germline V gene. CDR3 length: 16 amino acids.